One and the same sample provided the 10 T cell receptor beta chains below, sequenced in a study of a mutant IDH1 vaccine in newly diagnosed glioma. Time point here: week 35, safety follow-up. A single vaccine dose contained 300 ug of mutant IDH1 20-mer peptide, and topical imiquimod was used with it. Their antigens are not known. TCRdb's table, derived via immunoSEQ multiplex PCR, lists solely in-frame clones and lacks some. The repertoire holds some 70,000 clones, about four fifths seen once, with 12% in the top ten. Sequenced here: PBMCs, sampled from a glioma patient whose treatment included an IDH1 peptide vaccine. The receptors stem from a man between 18 and 35 years old with glioma.

The chain employs TRBV2 and TRBJ1-5; 7 bases are a match to TRBD1. The CDR3 spans 16 residues. Trimming removed 5 bases from V and 0 bases from J; junction bases left unmatched: 7. Germline values: CDR1 SNHLY, CDR2 FYNNEI. In DNA form, the CDR3 reads TGTGCCAGCAGTCCCCCCGACAGGGATAGCAATCAGCCCCAGCATTTT. Its protein is CASSPPDRDSNQPQHF.

This chain joins TRBV19 and TRBJ2-7; 7 bases match TRBD1. The V segment lost 5 bases and the J segment 1 base; nucleotides outside the gene matches: 8. The CDR3 is 15 amino acids. Germline CDR1 is LNHDA and CDR2 is SQIVND (reference sequence). CDR3 nucleotides: TGTGCCAGTAGTCGACCAGGGACAGCGTCCTACGAGCAGTACTTC. Protein sequence: CASSRPGTASYEQYF. The variable domain in full, with the rest retrieved from reference TRBV19 and TRBJ2-7, is DGGITQSPKYLFRKEGQNVTLSCEQNLNHDAMYWYRQDPGQGLRLIYYSQIVNDFQKGDIAEGYSVSREKKESFPLTVTSAQKNPTAFYLCASSRPGTASYEQYFGPGTRLTVT.

The CDR3 DNA follows: TGTGCCATCAGCTTCGGGTTTTCATCTGATACCTACGAGCAGTACTTC. Amino acid sequence: CAISFGFSSDTYEQYF. This rearrangement joins TRBV10-3 to TRBJ2-7; D not certain. Germline V gene data show CDR1 as ENHRY and CDR2 as SYGVKD. Between the trimmed V and J ends, which lost 6 bases and 2 bases, there was a span of 20 bases. This CDR3 spans 16 amino acids.

This chain links TRBV18 with TRBJ1-1; D not certain. The V and J ends lost 6 bases and 3 bases respectively, with 14 bases between them. CDR1 and CDR2 (germline): KGHSH, LQKENI. The CDR3 contains 14 residues. The CDR3 nucleotides are TGTGCCAGCTCCCCCCAGAGTGGAGACACTGAAGCTTTCTTT. Its translation: CASSPQSGDTEAFF.

CDR3 sequence reads: CASSPYQTEALNTEAFF. CDR3 nucleotides: TGTGCCAGTAGTCCCTATCAGACAGAAGCCCTGAACACTGAAGCTTTCTTT. V is TRBV19 and J is TRBJ1-1; a weak D match, TRBD1 (5 bases). Looked up from germline, CDR1 is LNHDA and CDR2 is SQIVND (reference sequence). V lost 5 bases and J 0 bases, leaving 19 bases between the germline ends. The CDR3 is 17 residues long.

This CDR3 reads CASTVRSRTPFLSGANVLTF. The CDR3 region has the DNA TGTGCCAGTACGGTAAGGTCCAGGACGCCGTTTCTCTCTGGGGCCAACGTCCTGACTTTC. The chain couples TRBV19 to TRBJ2-6; D gene ambiguous. V was shortened by 7 bases and J by 0 bases, with 25 bases between the two germline ends. CDR1 is LNHDA, CDR2 SQIVND, per germline (reference sequence). CDR3 length: 20 residues.

This clone was detected once. The CDR3 DNA reads TGTGCCAGCAGTTACAGAGGCGCTTTGAACACTGAAGCTTTCTTT. It specifies CASSYRGALNTEAFF. This chain uses TRBV6-5 with TRBJ1-1; D not certain. The V end lost 2 bases, the J end lost 0 bases, and 10 bases lay between the germline ends. The CDR3 is made up of 15 amino acids. The germline V gene encodes CDR1 MNHEY and CDR2 SVGAGI.

The chain joins TRBV12-5 to TRBJ1-5; 7 bases agree with TRBD1. CDR1 is LGHNT and CDR2 is FRNRAP in the germline V gene. Germline trimming cut 3 bases from V and 3 bases from J; bases unmatched to any gene: 2. The CDR3 sequence is 14 residues long. The CDR3 is CASGFGTVNQPQHF. The CDR3 nucleotides read TGTGCTAGTGGTTTTGGGACAGTCAATCAGCCCCAGCATTTT.

The chain links TRBV15 to TRBJ1-5; the D gene is possibly TRBD1 (6 bases). Germline lookup yields CDR1 LNHNV and CDR2 YYDKDF (reference sequence). The V and J ends lost 0 bases and 7 bases respectively, with 19 bases between them. The CDR3 is made up of 17 amino acids. Written as DNA, the CDR3 is TGTGCCACCAGCAGAGATCTAGCCAGGGGAGGAAGGCAGCCCCAGCATTTT. Its translation: CATSRDLARGGRQPQHF.

Notes on this clone: At one end, the junction sequence differs from germline, possibly due to a read error. This chain uses TRBV7-7 with TRBJ2-2; 7 nucleotides agree with TRBD1. CDR3 length equals 15 residues. From germline, CDR1 is SSHAT and CDR2 FNYEAQ (reference sequence). The CDR3 sequence: CASSFDRAGTGELFF. The CDR3 DNA reads TGTGCTAGCAGCTTCGACAGGGCAGGAACCGGGGAGCTGTTTTTT.